The TCR beta chain described here comes from a study of cytomegalovirus exposure and HLA in healthy donors. Broader study findings: In vitro checks showed that a few CMV-associated chains really do target CMV antigens. A later analysis showed TCR association rates differing by HLA locus, peaking at DRB1 and lowest at HLA-C.

Primers for the PCR totalled 60 Vbeta and 13 Jbeta. Method: immunoSEQ multiplex PCR; TCRdb's copy keeps in-frame clones and lacks some. The sample records fewer than 130,000 clones, around 80% being singletons. The CDR3 consists of 14 residues. The V gene's germline CDR1 is SEHNR and CDR2 FQNEAQ (reference sequence). With V trimmed by 10 bases and J by 1 base, 7 bases remained unmatched. Notes on this clone: Its antigen is undetermined.

The sequence came from a man aged 25-45 years in good health and CMV-seropositive. This rearrangement joins TRBV7-9 to TRBJ2-5; TRBD1 aligns across 9 bases. Material for sequencing was PBMCs. This CDR3 is CATSGQGIQETQYF. The CDR3 nucleotides read TGTGCCACTTCGGGACAGGGCATCCAAGAGACCCAGTACTTC. The whole variable domain, filled in from reference TRBV7-9 and TRBJ2-5, reads DTGVSQNPRHKITKRGQNVTFRCDPISEHNRLYWYRQTLGQGPEFLTYFQNEAQLEKSRLLSDRFSAERPKGSFSTLEIQRTEQGDSAMYLCATSGQGIQETQYFGPGTRLLVL.